These T cell receptor beta chains were read from a single sample in a study of Ad26.COV2.S vaccination and SARS-CoV-2 variants. Assay used: immunoSEQ multiplex PCR; TCRdb lists only in-frame clones, some missing. This sample yields fewer than 500,000 clones, of which about 92% are seen a single time; around 4.2% belongs to the top ten. This material consisted of peripheral blood, taken in a trial of Ad26.COV2.S vaccine versus placebo. The origin of the receptors is a person aged 18 to 59 who received the Ad26.COV2.S COVID-19 vaccine or a placebo. CDR3s leave out the opening cysteine and the closing phenylalanine or tryptophan. Rows give clone size only sometimes, using once, few, many, or a class for an expanded clone.

TRBV30	TRBJ2-1	NA	AWSVLAGGVGEQF
TRBV24-1	TRBJ2-3	once	ATSDRGLVRGTDTQY
TRBV14	TRBJ2-5	NA	ASSQVMRGPRPTQY
TRBV28	TRBJ2-5	NA	ASSFLAGDETQY
TRBV2	TRBJ1-4	NA	ASSEVTGGEKLF
TRBV9	TRBJ2-3	NA	ASSDSGRRDTQY
TRBV28	TRBJ1-1	NA	ASSLRTGADTEAF
TRBV6-5	TRBJ1-6	NA	ASGVGYNSPLH
TRBV6-2/TRBV6-3	TRBJ2-2	once	ASSSPSTGTNTGELF
TRBV28	TRBJ2-7	NA	ASSHHIALLASYEQY
TRBV5-1	TRBJ2-2	few	ASKTGYQRTWTGELF
TRBV15	TRBJ2-1	NA	ATKRDFGDYNEQF
TRBV25-1	TRBJ2-7	NA	ASGLAYEQY
TRBV9	TRBJ2-6	NA	ASSVVSGANVLT
TRBV27	TRBJ2-6	NA	ASSLSGTAGANVLT
TRBV6-5	TRBJ2-5	NA	ASSQGGETQY
TRBV5-6	TRBJ2-5	NA	ASTRLAGLETQY
TRBV19	TRBJ1-1	NA	ASSSRWANTEAF
TRBV18	TRBJ2-3	once	ASSPASRLGLY
TRBV6-4	TRBJ2-1	NA	ASSPLAGGDNEQF
TRBV10-3	TRBJ2-2	NA	AISGGRNTGELF
TRBV5-1	TRBJ1-2	NA	ASSLAGFGYT